The T cell receptor beta chain described here comes from a study of blood T cells in healthy people across ages. Whole-study findings and limits: Relative to aged donors, long-lived donors carried more naive CD4+ cells and displayed higher diversity. Estimates based on one million T cells were treated as lower bounds. PBMCs left unsorted prevented a conclusive naive versus antigen-experienced comparison. As naive T cell percentage varied, TCR beta diversity correlated strongly with it.

V dropped 3 bases and J dropped 7 bases, with 6 bases sitting between them. This CDR3 has 11 residues. About this clonotype: As yet, its antigen is unknown.

Together with a sample-barcoded 5' primer, a J-beta primer mix was included in a second PCR lasting roughly 7 to 11 cycles. Each CDR3 protein is one row after TCRdb ran MiXCR on the 5' RACE reads. This table holds roughly 930,000 distinct CDR3 sequences, 40% to 60% found once. This receptor was taken from a young man in good health. Sequenced: blood. The chain employs TRBV12-3 or TRBV12-4 and TRBJ2-5; D is unresolved. CDR3: CASSLELTQYF. CDR3 coding DNA: TGTGCCAGCAGTTTGGAGTTGACCCAGTACTTC.